The clone carrying this T cell receptor beta chain was detected only a few times. The data were obtained in a study of beta chain features in type 1 diabetes. Sequenced material consisted of expressed TCRB transcripts (all of the isolated RNA was reverse transcribed). Only in-frame clones appear in the TCRdb table, and some are missing; sequencing was by immunoSEQ multiplex PCR. The sample yields some 220,000 clones, approximately 11% seen once. CDR3 size: 11 residues. Germline values: CDR1 SQVTM, CDR2 ANQGSEA. V dropped 7 bases and J dropped 6 bases, with 12 bases sitting between them. The clonotype was recovered from a man aged 18 to 30 in good health. The source material was central memory CD4+ T cells from blood. V and J are TRBV29-1 and TRBJ1-1; D is unresolved. CDR3 bases: TGCAGCGCCGCAAGGACTTCTGAAGCTTTCTTT. It encodes CSAARTSEAFF.